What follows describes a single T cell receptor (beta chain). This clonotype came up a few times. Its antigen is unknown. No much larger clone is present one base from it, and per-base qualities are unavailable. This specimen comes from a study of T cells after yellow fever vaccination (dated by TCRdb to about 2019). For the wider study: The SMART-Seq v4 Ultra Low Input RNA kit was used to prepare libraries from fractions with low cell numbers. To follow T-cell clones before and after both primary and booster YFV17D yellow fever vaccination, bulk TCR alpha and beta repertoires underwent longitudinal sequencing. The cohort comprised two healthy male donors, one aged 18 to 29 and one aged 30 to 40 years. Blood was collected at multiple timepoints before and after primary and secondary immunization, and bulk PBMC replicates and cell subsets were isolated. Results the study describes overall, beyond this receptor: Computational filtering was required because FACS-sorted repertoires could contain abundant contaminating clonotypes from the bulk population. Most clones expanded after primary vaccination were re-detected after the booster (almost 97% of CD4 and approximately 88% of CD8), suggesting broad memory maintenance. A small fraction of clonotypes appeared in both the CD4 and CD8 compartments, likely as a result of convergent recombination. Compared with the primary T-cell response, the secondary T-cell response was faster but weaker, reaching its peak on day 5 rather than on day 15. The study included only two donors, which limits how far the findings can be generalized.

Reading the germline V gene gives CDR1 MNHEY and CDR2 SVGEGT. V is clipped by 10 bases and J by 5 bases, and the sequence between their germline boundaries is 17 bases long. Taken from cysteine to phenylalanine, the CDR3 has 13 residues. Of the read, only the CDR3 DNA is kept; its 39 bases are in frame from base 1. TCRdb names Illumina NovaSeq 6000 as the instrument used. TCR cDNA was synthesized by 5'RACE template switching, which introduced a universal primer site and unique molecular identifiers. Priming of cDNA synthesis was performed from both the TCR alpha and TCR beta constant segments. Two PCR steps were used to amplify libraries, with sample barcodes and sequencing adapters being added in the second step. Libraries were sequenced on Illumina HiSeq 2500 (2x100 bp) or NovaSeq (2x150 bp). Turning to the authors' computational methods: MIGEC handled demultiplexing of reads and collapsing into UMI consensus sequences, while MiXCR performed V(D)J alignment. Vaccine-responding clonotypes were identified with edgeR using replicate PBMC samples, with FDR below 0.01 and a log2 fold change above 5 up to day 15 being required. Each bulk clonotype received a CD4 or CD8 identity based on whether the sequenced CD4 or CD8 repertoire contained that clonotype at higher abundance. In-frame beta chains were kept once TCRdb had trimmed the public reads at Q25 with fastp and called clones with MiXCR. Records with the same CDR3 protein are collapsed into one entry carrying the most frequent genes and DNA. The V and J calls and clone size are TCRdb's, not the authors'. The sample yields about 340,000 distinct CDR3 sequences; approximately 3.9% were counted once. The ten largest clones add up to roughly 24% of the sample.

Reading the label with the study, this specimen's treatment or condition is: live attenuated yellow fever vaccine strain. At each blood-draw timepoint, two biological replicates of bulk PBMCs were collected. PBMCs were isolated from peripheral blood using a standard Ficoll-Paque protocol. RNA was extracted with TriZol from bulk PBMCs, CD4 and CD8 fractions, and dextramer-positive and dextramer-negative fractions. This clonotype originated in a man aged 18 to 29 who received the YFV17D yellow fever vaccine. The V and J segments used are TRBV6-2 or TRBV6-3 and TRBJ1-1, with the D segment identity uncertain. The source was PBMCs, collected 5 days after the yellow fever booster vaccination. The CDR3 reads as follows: CATRRGARTEAFF. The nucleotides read TGTGCCACCCGGCGGGGAGCCCGTACTGAAGCTTTCTTT.